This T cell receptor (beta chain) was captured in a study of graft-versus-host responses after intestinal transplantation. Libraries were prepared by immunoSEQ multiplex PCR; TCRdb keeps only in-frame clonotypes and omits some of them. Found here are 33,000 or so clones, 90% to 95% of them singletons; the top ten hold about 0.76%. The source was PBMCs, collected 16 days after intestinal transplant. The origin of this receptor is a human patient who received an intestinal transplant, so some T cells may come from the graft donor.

CDR3 amino acids: CASSPSTGTASTDTQYF. The CDR3, as DNA: TGTGCCAGCAGTCCAAGCACAGGGACGGCTAGCACAGATACGCAGTATTTT. The chain is built from TRBV27 and TRBJ2-3; TRBD1 might be the D (6 bases). The ends were cut back, 5 bases at V and 0 bases at J, with 18 bases in the middle. This CDR3 is built from 17 residues. CDR1 is MNHEY and CDR2 is SMNVEV in the germline V gene (reference sequence).